This T cell receptor (beta chain) was captured in a study of T-cell memory formation after mild COVID-19. Study-level points and caveats: Cross-reactive memory seemingly joined, as some responding clones were found in pre-infection memory. There was a balanced CD4/CD8 profile in clones contracting day 15 to 85, and later expanders leaned CD4+.

J lost 5 bases, V lost 4 bases, and 5 bases had no gene match. Per germline, CDR1 SGHRS and CDR2 YFSETQ. This CDR3 comprises 13 residues. TCRdb re-called the 5' RACE reads through MiXCR, storing one row per CDR3 protein. The table records 25,000 to 35,000 distinct CDR3 sequences, approximately 12% of them present only once. This clonotype occurred many times. What it recognizes is unknown. This TCR was recovered from an adult woman who had mild COVID-19 (a few samples of this study predate the infection). Cell type and time point are not known. The V and J genes are TRBV5-1 and TRBJ2-5; 7 bases match TRBD1. The sample was PBMCs or a T cell subset sorted from them (not recorded which). CDR3 sequence: CASSLTGVETQYF. CDR3 nucleotides: TGCGCCAGCAGCCTTACAGGGGTGGAGACCCAGTACTTC.